The 7 T cell receptor beta chains below all came from one sample that was sequenced in a study of Graves' ophthalmopathy and Graves' hyperthyroidism. Amplified material comprised TCR beta CDR3 regions derived from RNA transcripts. RT-PCR with HTBI primers came first, then second-round multiplex PCR. TCRdb reprocessed the multiplex PCR reads with MiXCR, giving one entry per CDR3 protein. The sample lists almost 750,000 distinct CDR3 sequences, 40% occurring once. Material for sequencing was peripheral blood. The receptors were sampled from an adult man with Graves' ophthalmopathy.

The V call is TRBV19, the J call TRBJ1-1; 10 positions agree with TRBD1. V gave up 1 base and J gave up 0 bases; unmatched junction bases: 5. The CDR3 is made up of 17 amino acids. Germline V gene data show CDR1 as LNHDA and CDR2 as SQIVND (reference sequence). CDR3 amino acids: CASSIVWDRGLNTEAFF. Written as DNA, the CDR3 is TGTGCCAGTAGTATAGTTTGGGACAGGGGACTGAACACTGAAGCTTTCTTT.

Points on this clonotype: A much larger clone differs from this one at a single base, so this may be a read error. The chain has TRBV7-9 and TRBJ1-1; 11 nucleotides align to TRBD1. CDR1 is SEHNR and CDR2 is FQNEAQ in the germline V gene (reference sequence). There are 13 residues in the CDR3. The junction had 2 bases not matched to a gene; V was cut back by 4 bases and J by 7 bases. The chain's CDR3 is CASSSGTGGEAFF. The DNA for the CDR3 is TGTGCCAGCAGCTCCGGGACAGGGGGTGAAGCTTTCTTT.

The chain joins TRBV14 to TRBJ2-5, with TRBD1 matching over 12 bases. The germline V gene encodes CDR1 SGHDN and CDR2 FVKESK. The CDR3 extends over 16 amino acids. V dropped 0 bases and J dropped 5; count of bases not matched to a gene: 4. In DNA, the CDR3 is TGTGCCAGCAGCCAAGAAGGGACAGGGGGCTGGGAGACCCAGTACTTC. Translated, it gives CASSQEGTGGWETQYF.

Turning to this clonotype: This clone may be a read error of a much larger clone one base away. The conserved final phenylalanine or tryptophan is absent from the CDR3, which likely points to a read error. The gene calls are TRBV29-1 and TRBJ2-7, with D possibly TRBD1 on 6 matching bases. Germline-derived CDR1 and CDR2 are SQVTM and ANQGSEA. There are 13 residues in the CDR3. V lost 1 base, J lost 2 bases, and 9 bases lay in between. Here the CDR3 DNA reads TGCAGCGTTGAAGCAGGGGTCACCTACGAGCAGTACTCC. This encodes CSVEAGVTYEQYS.

This chain uses TRBV25-1 with TRBJ2-2, with D unresolved. CDR1 MGHDK and CDR2 SYGVNS come from the germline V gene. V lost 6 bases to trimming and J lost 6 bases, with 20 bases between them. This CDR3 spans 16 amino acids. The CDR3 region is CASSLVRPHPAGELFF. CDR3 coding DNA: TGTGCCAGCAGCTTAGTCCGACCGCATCCGGCCGGGGAGCTGTTTTTT. The variable domain in full, completed from reference TRBV25-1 and TRBJ2-2, reads EADIYQTPRYLVIGTGKKITLECSQTMGHDKMYWYQQDPGMELHLIHYSYGVNSTEKGDLSSESTVSRIRTEHFPLTLESARPSHTSQYLCASSLVRPHPAGELFFGEGSRLTVL.

This clonotype has a handful of counts. The rearrangement uses TRBV5-1 and TRBJ2-6, with D unclear. Trimming left V 0 bases short and J 2 bases short, with 9 bases between. The CDR3 contains 16 residues. In germline, CDR1 is SGHRS, CDR2 YFSETQ. The CDR3 region is CASSLGLNTGANVLTF. CDR3 DNA: TGCGCCAGCAGCTTGGGTTTAAATACTGGGGCCAACGTCCTGACTTTC.

In regard to this clonotype: The CDR3 end shows no conserved phenylalanine or tryptophan, and so a read error is likely. The chain couples TRBV29-1 to TRBJ1-1; D is unclear. This CDR3 is built from 14 residues. CDR1 and CDR2 (germline): SQVTM, ANQGSEA. With 1 base removed from V and 3 bases from J, the gap between germline ends came to 12 bases. CDR3 sequence reads: CSVEAPRGDTEAFL. The CDR3 DNA reads TGCAGCGTTGAAGCTCCTCGCGGTGACACTGAAGCTTTCCTT.